This entry describes one T cell receptor (beta chain). The target antigen is unknown. Per germline, CDR1 SGHRS and CDR2 YFSETQ. CDR3 length: 13 amino acids. The V segment lost 3 bases and the J segment 8 bases; nucleotides outside the gene matches: 2. The sample originates from a study of blood T cells in healthy people across ages. Whole-study findings and limits: Per million T cells, the diversity of TCR beta decreased roughly linearly as age advanced.

Alongside a J-beta primer mix, a sample-barcoded 5' primer served in a second PCR lasting about 7 to 11 cycles. TCRdb re-analysed the 5' RACE reads in MiXCR, keeping a single row per CDR3 protein. The sample lists fewer than 2,000,000 distinct CDR3 sequences, roughly a third occurring once. The chain employs TRBV5-1 and TRBJ2-1; 10 bases are shared with TRBD1. The sequence came from a woman aged 25 to 39 in good health. Material: blood. As DNA, the CDR3 is TGCGCCAGCAGCTGGACAGGGGGAGATGAGCAGTTCTTC. It is translated as CASSWTGGDEQFF.